The T cell receptor beta chain described here comes from a study of identical twins. All donors were healthy Caucasians. TCRdb analysed the 5' RACE reads with MiXCR anew, one entry per CDR3 protein. The table shows around 480,000 distinct CDR3 sequences, with 14% occurring only once. Study observations and caveats: Excess twin sharing in beta out-of-frame sequences was weaker. Not following the same donors, the study drew its conclusions from cross-sectional statistical analysis.

This clonotype appeared a few times. Antigen unknown. The CDR3 runs 11 residues. Germline CDR1 is GTSNPN and CDR2 is SVGIG (reference sequence). V gave up 4 bases and J gave up 3 bases, with 6 bases separating them. This sample also appeared in a second study, on yellow fever vaccine responses in identical twins.

V usage is TRBV30 and J usage is TRBJ2-5; the D is unclear. What was sequenced was CD4+ T cells sorted from blood. The receptor comes from a woman aged 18-29 years in good health. The CDR3 loop reads CAWTPKETQYF. Written as DNA, the CDR3 is TGTGCCTGGACCCCAAAAGAGACCCAGTACTTC.